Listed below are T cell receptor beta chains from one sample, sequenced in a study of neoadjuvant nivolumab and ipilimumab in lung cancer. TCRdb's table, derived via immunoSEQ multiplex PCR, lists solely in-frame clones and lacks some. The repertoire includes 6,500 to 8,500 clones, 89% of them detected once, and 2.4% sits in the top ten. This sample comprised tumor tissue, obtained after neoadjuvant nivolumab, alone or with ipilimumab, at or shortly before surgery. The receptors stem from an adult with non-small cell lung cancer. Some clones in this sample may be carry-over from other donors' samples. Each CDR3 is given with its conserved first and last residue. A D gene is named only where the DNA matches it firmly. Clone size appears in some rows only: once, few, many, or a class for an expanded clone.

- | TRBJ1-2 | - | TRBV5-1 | CASSFSGPDGYTF | TGCGCCAGCAGCTTTTCAGGACCCGATGGCTACACCTTC
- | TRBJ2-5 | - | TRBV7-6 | CASSSGNQETQYF | TGTGCCAGCAGCTCTGGAAACCAAGAGACCCAGTACTTC
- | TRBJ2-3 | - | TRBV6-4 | CASSDEAQGGDTQYF | TGTGCCAGCAGTGACGAAGCGCAAGGGGGGGATACGCAGTATTTT
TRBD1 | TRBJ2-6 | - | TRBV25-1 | CASSAQGFQSSGANVLTF | TGTGCCAGCAGTGCACAGGGGTTCCAATCCTCTGGGGCCAACGTCCTGACTTTC
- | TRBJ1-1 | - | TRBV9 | CASSGGHLGNTEAFF | TGTGCCAGCAGCGGGGGACACCTCGGAAACACTGAAGCTTTCTTT
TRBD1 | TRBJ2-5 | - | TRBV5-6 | CASSQGQGILETQYF | TGTGCCAGCAGCCAAGGACAGGGGATTCTGGAGACCCAGTACTTC
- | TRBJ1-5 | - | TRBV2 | CASSDLNSNQPQHF | TGTGCCAGCAGTGACCTAAATAGCAATCAGCCCCAGCATTTT
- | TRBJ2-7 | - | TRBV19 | CASSSRTGYEQYF | TGTGCCAGTAGTTCCCGGACGGGCTACGAGCAGTACTTC
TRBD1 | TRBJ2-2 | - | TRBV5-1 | CASSPRDSGELFF | TGCGCCAGCAGCCCCCGGGACAGCGGGGAGCTGTTTTTT
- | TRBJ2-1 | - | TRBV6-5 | CASTSYNEQFF | TGTGCCAGCACCTCATACAATGAGCAGTTCTTC
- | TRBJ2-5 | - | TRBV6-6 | CASSYDAKRETQYF | TGTGCCAGCAGTTACGACGCCAAAAGGGAGACCCAGTACTTC
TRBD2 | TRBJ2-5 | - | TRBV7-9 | CASSFTGGQETQYF | TGTGCCAGCAGCTTTACGGGAGGGCAAGAGACCCAGTACTTC
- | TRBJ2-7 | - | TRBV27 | CASSRASDFYEQYF | TGTGCCAGCAGCCGCGCTTCCGACTTCTACGAGCAGTACTTC
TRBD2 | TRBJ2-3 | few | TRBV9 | CASSARTSGLGTDTQYF | TGTGCCAGCAGCGCCCGAACTAGCGGGTTAGGGACAGATACGCAGTATTTT